Each of the 27 T cell receptor beta chains below was sequenced from the same sample in a study of cytomegalovirus exposure and HLA in healthy donors. PCR involved 60 Vbeta and 13 Jbeta primers. Clones were sequenced by immunoSEQ multiplex PCR, and TCRdb holds only the in-frame ones, with some missing. The sample records 100,000 to 150,000 clones, roughly a tenth being singletons. Specimen: PBMCs. Receptor source: a woman aged 18-29 years in good health and CMV-seropositive.

This clone has a handful of counts. The V gene is TRBV2, the J gene TRBJ2-5; 9 nucleotides match TRBD2. The CDR3 spans 17 residues. Losses at the gene ends were 2 bases for V and 5 bases for J; bases not matched to a gene: 12. Germline CDR1 and CDR2: SNHLY and FYNNEI. The CDR3 spells CASSERRVGAGGETQYF. CDR3 nucleotides: TGTGCCAGCAGTGAAAGGAGAGTTGGAGCGGGAGGCGAGACCCAGTACTTC.

The table lists this clone with a few counts. The rearrangement uses TRBV19 and TRBJ1-1, with 7 bases aligning to TRBD1. The CDR3 is 14 amino acids. The junction had 2 bases not matched to a gene; V was cut back by 4 bases and J by 0 bases. Germline V gene data show CDR1 as LNHDA and CDR2 as SQIVND (reference sequence). Written as DNA, the CDR3 is TGTGCCAGTAGTACCACAGGGGTGAACACTGAAGCTTTCTTT. Translated: CASSTTGVNTEAFF.

This clone has just a few counts. This rearrangement joins TRBV10-3 to TRBJ1-1; D is unclear. The CDR3 consists of 13 residues. Looked up from germline, CDR1 is ENHRY and CDR2 is SYGVKD. V lost 2 bases and J 1 base, leaving 5 bases between the germline ends. CDR3 residues: CAISERQNTEAFF. As DNA, the CDR3 is TGTGCCATCAGTGAGCGACAGAACACTGAAGCTTTCTTT.

The chain is built from TRBV7-9 and TRBJ1-1, with TRBD1 as a possible D gene (5 bases). The CDR3 has 14 amino acids. Trimming left V 3 bases short and J 5 bases short, with 13 bases between. CDR1 SEHNR and CDR2 FQNEAQ come from the germline V gene (reference sequence). The DNA for the CDR3 is TGTGCCAGCAGCTTGGAGGGGTTGGGGACTGAAGCTTTCTTT. Protein sequence: CASSLEGLGTEAFF.

This clone was picked up a small number of times. The chain has TRBV19 and TRBJ1-1; D not resolved. Trimming cost V 3 bases and J 4 bases, with 12 bases left between them. The CDR3 consists of 14 residues. Germline CDR1 reads LNHDA; CDR2 reads SQIVND (reference sequence). In DNA, the CDR3 is TGTGCCAGTAGTATTTCCAGGCTAACCACTGAAGCTTTCTTT. Residues: CASSISRLTTEAFF.

This clone occurred a few times. The chain combines TRBV5-4 with TRBJ1-2, with a weak D call TRBD1 (5 bases). Trimming pared 7 bases from V and 6 bases from J, leaving 16 bases between. Germline V lookup: CDR1 SGHNT, CDR2 YYREEE (reference sequence). The CDR3 contains 13 residues. DNA for the CDR3: TGTGCCAGCGTTCGGCAGGGCCAAGATGGCTACACCTTC. The encoded protein is CASVRQGQDGYTF.

The J gene is TRBJ2-1, the V gene TRBV7-3, with 9 bases that match TRBD2. This CDR3 has 15 residues. Germline V gives CDR1 SGHTA, CDR2 FQGTGA. After removal of 3 bases from V and 8 bases from J, the junction contained 8 bases not matched to a gene. The CDR3 DNA follows: TGTGCCAGCAGCTTTGCGGGAGGGTACCCCTATGAGCAGTTCTTC. Translating gives CASSFAGGYPYEQFF.

J is TRBJ2-6 and V is TRBV2, with TRBD1 identical over 7 bases. Trimming removed 9 bases from V and 0 bases from J; junction bases left unmatched: 5. CDR1 is SNHLY and CDR2 is FYNNEI in the germline V gene. The CDR3 covers 15 residues. CDR3 sequence reads: CASRTGHSGANVLTF. CDR3 coding DNA: TGTGCCAGTCGGACAGGCCACTCTGGGGCCAACGTCCTGACTTTC.

The gene calls are TRBV6-1 and TRBJ1-3; D is perhaps TRBD1 (5 bases). The germline V and J ends were trimmed by 7 bases and 2 bases, with 12 bases remaining between them. The CDR3 extends over 14 amino acids. Germline V gene sequence: CDR1 MNHNS, CDR2 SASEGT. This CDR3 reads CASNGGVAGNTIYF. CDR3 nucleotide sequence: TGTGCCAGCAACGGAGGGGTGGCTGGAAACACCATATATTTT.

This clone was seen more than once but under ten times. The V call is TRBV6-1, the J call TRBJ2-7; TRBD1 aligns across 7 bases. V lost 3 bases, J lost 3 bases, and 8 bases stayed unmatched. CDR3 length: 15 residues. Looked up from germline, CDR1 is MNHNS and CDR2 is SASEGT. CDR3 amino acids: CASSDESGQSYEQYF. CDR3 nucleotide sequence: TGTGCCAGCAGTGATGAGTCGGGACAGAGCTACGAGCAGTACTTC.

This clone has a handful of counts. The genes are TRBV6-1 and TRBJ2-1, with D possibly TRBD1 on 6 matching bases. Germline V gene sequence: CDR1 MNHNS, CDR2 SASEGT. This CDR3 spans 15 amino acids. V lost 2 bases and J 0 bases, leaving 8 bases between the germline ends. This chain's CDR3 is CASSETRGSYNEQFF. CDR3 bases: TGTGCCAGCAGTGAAACCAGGGGCTCCTACAATGAGCAGTTCTTC.

The sample holds a few counts of this clone. The V call is TRBV29-1, the J call TRBJ1-2; D may be TRBD1 (5 bases). V was shortened by 3 bases and J by 7 bases, with 9 bases between the two germline ends. CDR1 is SQVTM and CDR2 is ANQGSEA in the germline V gene. The CDR3 is 11 amino acids. CDR3 sequence reads: CSVDGGVGYTF. In DNA form, the CDR3 reads TGCAGCGTTGATGGAGGGGTTGGCTACACCTTC.

This clone came up a few times. The chain couples TRBV29-1 to TRBJ2-1; D not certain. The CDR3 runs to 11 residues. In germline, CDR1 is SQVTM, CDR2 ANQGSEA. V was clipped by 4 bases and J by 9 bases, with 10 bases between them. The CDR3 nucleotides read TGCAGCGTTGGTCAGGTATTTGAGCAGTTCTTC. Protein product: CSVGQVFEQFF.

This sequence joins TRBV29-1 and TRBJ2-7; 7 bases match TRBD2. Germline values: CDR1 SQVTM, CDR2 ANQGSEA. The CDR3 totals 13 residues. Unmatched junction bases numbered 11, after V lost 3 bases and J lost 9 bases. CDR3 sequence (DNA): TGCAGCGTTGAGGGGGGGAACGAGCCGTTGCAGTACTTC. Translating gives CSVEGGNEPLQYF.

Regarding this clone: One end of the junction fails to match germline, which may point to a read error. This chain links TRBV5-4 with TRBJ2-5, with 11 bases matching TRBD2. The CDR3 runs to 18 residues. Germline V gene data show CDR1 as SGHNT and CDR2 as YYREEE (reference sequence). The CDR3 region has the DNA TGTGCCAGCAGCTTCGCCCAGAGAAGACTAGCGGGACAAGAGAACCAGTACTTC. Translating it yields CASSFAQRRLAGQENQYF.

V usage is TRBV5-1 and J usage is TRBJ2-3; the D gene is possibly TRBD2 (6 bases). Germline V gene sequence: CDR1 SGHRS, CDR2 YFSETQ. The CDR3 spans 16 residues. Between the trimmed V and J ends, which lost 1 base and 1 base, there was a span of 13 bases. The DNA of the CDR3 is TGCGCCAGCAGCTTGCCCCTCTCGGGGGGCACAGATACGCAGTATTTT. Translation: CASSLPLSGGTDTQYF.

V and J are TRBV7-2 and TRBJ1-2, with TRBD1 as a possible D gene (5 bases). The CDR3 has 14 amino acids. Trimming cost V 3 bases and J 5 bases, with 13 bases left between them. Germline CDR1 is SGHTA and CDR2 is FQGNSA. CDR3 in amino acids: CASSFGTGLYGYTF. In DNA, the CDR3 is TGTGCCAGCAGCTTCGGTACAGGTCTATATGGCTACACCTTC.

This clone turned up a few times. J is TRBJ2-5 and V is TRBV20-1; D is unclear. Germline CDR1 and CDR2: DFQATT and SNEGSKA (reference sequence). The CDR3 consists of 10 residues. V shed 6 bases and J shed 5 bases, with 7 bases lying between them. The CDR3 loop is CSARIETQYF. As DNA, the CDR3 is TGCAGTGCGAGGATCGAGACCCAGTACTTC.

The rearrangement links TRBV10-3 to TRBJ1-1; D unresolved. V was shortened by 7 bases and J by 4 bases, with 13 bases between the two germline ends. Germline CDR1 ENHRY, CDR2 SYGVKD. The CDR3 runs 13 residues. CDR3 residues: CAIISEGGTEAFF. The CDR3 DNA follows: TGTGCCATCATAAGTGAGGGCGGCACTGAAGCTTTCTTT.

This clone came up a few times. The chain combines TRBV29-1 with TRBJ1-1, with unresolved D. CDR1 and CDR2 (germline): SQVTM, ANQGSEA. The CDR3 has 13 residues. Deletions cut 6 bases from V and 0 bases from J, with 11 bases between. The CDR3 sequence is CSVETLLNTEAFF. CDR3 in DNA: TGCAGCGTCGAGACACTTTTGAACACTGAAGCTTTCTTT.

Only a few counts were recorded for this clone. The V gene is TRBV9, the J gene TRBJ1-2, with TRBD1 matching 8 bases. The CDR3 totals 15 residues. The V and J ends lost 3 bases and 5 bases, in that order; junction bases with no gene match: 9. Germline V CDR1 and CDR2: SGDLS, YYNGEE. This CDR3 reads CASSAGTGGRYGYTF. CDR3 in DNA: TGTGCCAGCAGCGCGGGGACAGGAGGAAGGTATGGCTACACCTTC.

V and J are TRBV9 and TRBJ2-7; the D is unclear. V gave up 0 bases and J gave up 1 base, with 8 bases separating them. This CDR3 is 14 amino acids long. Germline V gene sequence: CDR1 SGDLS, CDR2 YYNGEE. This CDR3 is CASSVDHGSYEQYF. The CDR3 region has the DNA TGTGCCAGCAGCGTAGACCACGGTTCCTACGAGCAGTACTTC.

This clone appeared a few times. Sequence at one end of the junction differs from germline and may be a read error. The chain recombines TRBV6-6 with TRBJ2-7, with 7 bases that match TRBD1. The CDR3 runs 12 residues. Germline V gene sequence: CDR1 MNHNY, CDR2 SVGAGI (reference sequence). The DNA of the CDR3 is TGTGCCAGCAGTTACGGCGCGACAGGGCTACGCTTC. Translating it yields CASSYGATGLRF.

The V call is TRBV5-1, the J call TRBJ1-1; 8 bases line up with TRBD1. CDR1 SGHRS and CDR2 YFSETQ come from the germline V gene. The CDR3 is 14 residues long. Trimming took 2 bases from V and 5 from J; bases not matched to a gene: 5. CDR3 DNA: TGCGCCAGCAGCTTAGGACAGGGATGGACTGAAGCTTTCTTT. It is translated as CASSLGQGWTEAFF.

This clone appeared a few times. Other nucleotide sequences in the sample specify the same CDR3. V usage is TRBV9 and J usage is TRBJ1-6; D perhaps matches TRBD1 (5 bases). The CDR3 runs 14 residues. CDR1 is SGDLS, CDR2 YYNGEE, per germline. Trimming took off 0 bases at V and 10 bases at J, with 11 bases between the two ends. The CDR3 loop is CASSVGGGSSPLHF. CDR3 in DNA: TGTGCCAGCAGCGTAGGCGGGGGTAGCTCACCCCTCCACTTT.

This clone has more than one count but fewer than ten. The chain recombines TRBV4-1 with TRBJ1-5; weak D call: TRBD1 (6 bases). Germline CDR1 reads MGHRA; CDR2 reads YSYEKL. CDR3 length equals 14 residues. Trimming left V 2 bases short and J 8 bases short, with 13 bases between. CDR3 DNA sequence: TGCGCCAGCAGCCAATTAGGGGGAGAGAAGCCCCAGCATTTT. Translating it yields CASSQLGGEKPQHF.

The genes are TRBV11-3 and TRBJ1-1, with D possibly TRBD1 on 5 matching bases. This CDR3 is built from 15 residues. Trimming removed 5 bases at V and 2 bases at J, with 15 bases between. Germline V gives CDR1 SGHNT, CDR2 YENEEA. CDR3 nucleotides: TGTGCCAGCAGCCCCCGGGGGGGGGTAAACACTGAAGCTTTCTTT. Its protein product is CASSPRGGVNTEAFF.